This section outlines one TCR beta chain sequence together with its context. Its antigen is currently unknown. Data came from immunoSEQ multiplex PCR; TCRdb stores just in-frame clones and leaves some out. The sample lists 90,000 to 100,000 clones, roughly 90% occurring once. The data were taken from a study of T cell responses to AZD1222 COVID-19 vaccine. Study-wide points: Among vaccine-associated CD4 TCRs, coverage spanned spike, with dominance at 160-218 and 743-854. Most donors were white British, females outnumbered males, and clonal diversity was possibly underestimated.

The CDR3 sequence is 14 residues long. Germline CDR1 SEHNR, CDR2 FQNEAQ (reference sequence). V was trimmed by 1 base and J by 3 bases, leaving 9 bases between them. V and J are TRBV7-9 and TRBJ1-1, with a tentative D call TRBD1 (5 bases). Sequenced material: peripheral blood, taken 28 days after the second AZD1222 dose. This clonotype was sampled from an adult who received the AZD1222 COVID-19 vaccine. The CDR3 loop is CASSLGTRDTEAFF. The CDR3 DNA follows: TGTGCCAGCAGCTTAGGCACCAGGGACACTGAAGCTTTCTTT.